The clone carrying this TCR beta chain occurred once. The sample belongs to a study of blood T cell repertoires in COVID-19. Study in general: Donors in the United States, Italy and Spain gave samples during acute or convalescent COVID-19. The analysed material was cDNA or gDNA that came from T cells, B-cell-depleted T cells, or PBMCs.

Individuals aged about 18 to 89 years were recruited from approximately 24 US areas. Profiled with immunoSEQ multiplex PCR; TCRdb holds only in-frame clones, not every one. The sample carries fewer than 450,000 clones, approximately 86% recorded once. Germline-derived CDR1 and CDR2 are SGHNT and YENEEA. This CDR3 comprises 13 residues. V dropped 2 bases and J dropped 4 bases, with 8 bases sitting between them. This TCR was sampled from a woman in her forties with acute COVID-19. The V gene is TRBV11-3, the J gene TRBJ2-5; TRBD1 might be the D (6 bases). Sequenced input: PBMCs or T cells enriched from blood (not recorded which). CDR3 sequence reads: CASSLSQGETQYF. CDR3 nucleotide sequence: TGTGCCAGCAGCTTATCACAGGGAGAGACCCAGTACTTC.